This passage covers 12 T cell receptor beta chains from one sample sequenced in a study of blood T cell repertoires in COVID-19. Generated by immunoSEQ multiplex PCR, the TCRdb table keeps only in-frame clones and is missing some. Here the sample spans 200,000 to 250,000 clones, 84% being singletons. Sequencing used peripheral blood. These receptors were obtained from a man in his fifties with acute or convalescent COVID-19.

The chain links TRBV12-3 or TRBV12-4 to TRBJ2-7, with D possibly TRBD2 on 6 matching bases. This CDR3 spans 12 amino acids. Trimming took off 3 bases at V and 5 bases at J, with 8 bases between the two ends. This chain's CDR3 is CASSFGGNEQYF. The CDR3 coding sequence is TGTGCCAGCAGTTTTGGGGGGAACGAGCAGTACTTC.

The chain is built from TRBV5-1 and TRBJ2-7, with TRBD1 as a possible D gene (6 bases). This CDR3 contains 14 residues. The germline V gene encodes CDR1 SGHRS and CDR2 YFSETQ. The V end lost 4 bases, the J end lost 2 bases, and 13 bases lay between the germline ends. The DNA of the CDR3 is TGCGCCAGCAGCCCCAATAGACAGGCCTACGAGCAGTACTTC. Translated: CASSPNRQAYEQYF.

CDR3 DNA sequence: TGTGCCAGCAAAAGAATGGGACAGGGTGCTAATGAAAAACTGTTTTTT. As protein: CASKRMGQGANEKLFF. V usage is TRBV2 and J usage is TRBJ1-4, with 9 nucleotides matching TRBD1. Germline CDR1 is SNHLY and CDR2 is FYNNEI. The V segment lost 7 bases and the J segment 3 bases; nucleotides outside the gene matches: 9. The CDR3 runs to 16 residues.

The sample holds a few counts of this clone. This sequence joins TRBV7-8 and TRBJ1-2, with D possibly TRBD1 on 5 matching bases. The CDR3 contains 15 residues. Germline-derived CDR1 and CDR2 are SGHVS and FQNEAQ. The V end lost 0 bases, the J end lost 0 bases, and 8 bases lay between the germline ends. CDR3 coding DNA: TGTGCCAGCAGCTTAGCGGGGGGGGCTAACTATGGCTACACCTTC. Protein product: CASSLAGGANYGYTF.

The chain has TRBV6-1 and TRBJ1-2; 9 nucleotides align to TRBD1. The V gene end was trimmed by 7 bases and the J gene end by 1 base; junction bases not matched to a gene: 7. The CDR3 runs 15 residues. The V gene's germline CDR1 is MNHNS and CDR2 SASEGT. In DNA form, the CDR3 reads TGTGCCAGCAAACGGGACAGGGCCCTTAACTATGGCTACACCTTC. This encodes CASKRDRALNYGYTF.

The chain carries TRBV7-3 and TRBJ2-1; 7 nucleotides line up with TRBD1. In germline, CDR1 is SGHTA, CDR2 FQGTGA. J was trimmed by 13 bases and V by 5 bases; bases with no gene match: 11. The CDR3 has 13 amino acids. CDR3 sequence (DNA): TGTGCCAGCAGCGCATCCGGGACAGAAAACCAGTTCTTC. This gives the protein CASSASGTENQFF.

This chain joins TRBV12-5 and TRBJ2-7; tentative D call: TRBD1 (5 bases). The CDR3 totals 14 residues. Germline V CDR1 and CDR2: LGHNT, FRNRAP. Trimming cost V 5 bases and J 0 bases, with 11 bases left between them. The CDR3 is CASGPDSVSYEQYF. In nucleotides, the CDR3 is TGTGCTAGTGGTCCAGACAGCGTCTCCTACGAGCAGTACTTC.

The genes are TRBV3-1 (or the pseudogene TRBV3-2) and TRBJ1-3; 8 bases fit TRBD1. The CDR3 extends over 15 amino acids. Germline values: CDR1 LGHDT, CDR2 YNNKEL (reference sequence). The V segment lost 2 bases and the J segment 0 bases; nucleotides outside the gene matches: 0. CDR3 region: CASSQTGGSGNTIYF. The CDR3 DNA is TGTGCCAGCAGCCAAACAGGGGGCTCTGGAAACACCATATATTTT.

J is TRBJ2-5 and V is TRBV18; TRBD2 matches 12 bases. J was trimmed by 1 base and V by 2 bases; bases with no gene match: 2. CDR1 is KGHSH and CDR2 is LQKENI in the germline V gene. This CDR3 comprises 16 residues. The CDR3 loop is CASSPRLAGAQETQYF. The CDR3 DNA reads TGTGCCAGCTCACCAAGACTAGCGGGGGCCCAAGAGACCCAGTACTTC.

This sequence joins TRBV5-1 and TRBJ2-2; 9 bases match TRBD1. This CDR3 spans 13 amino acids. V was pared by 8 bases and J by 3 bases, with 2 bases of the junction left unmatched. The V gene's germline CDR1 is SGHRS and CDR2 YFSETQ. The CDR3 DNA sequence: TGCGCCAGGGGACAGGGCGACACCGGGGAGCTGTTTTTT. This codes for CARGQGDTGELFF.

V gene TRBV14 combines with J gene TRBJ1-4, with 9 bases fitting TRBD1. The V gene's germline CDR1 is SGHDN and CDR2 FVKESK. Trimming took 5 bases from V and 1 from J; bases not matched to a gene: 14. The CDR3 spans 19 residues. For the CDR3, the DNA is TGTGCCAGCAGCGGTTGGGACAGGGCAGCGGCGGAAACTAATGAAAAACTGTTTTTT. Its translation is CASSGWDRAAAETNEKLFF. Based on the CDR3 plus reference TRBV14 and TRBJ1-4, the full variable domain is EAGVTQFPSHSVIEKGQTVTLRCDPISGHDNLYWYRRVMGKEIKFLLHFVKESKQDESGMPNNRFLAERTGGTYSTLKVQPAELEDSGVYFCASSGWDRAAAETNEKLFFGSGTQLSVL.

The chain has TRBV18 and TRBJ2-7; 7 bases line up with TRBD2. There are 15 residues in the CDR3. V was pared by 2 bases and J by 2 bases, with 6 bases of the junction left unmatched. CDR1 KGHSH and CDR2 LQKENI come from the germline V gene. CDR3 DNA: TGTGCCAGCTCACCAGTAGCTAGCGGAACCTACGAGCAGTACTTC. This codes for CASSPVASGTYEQYF.